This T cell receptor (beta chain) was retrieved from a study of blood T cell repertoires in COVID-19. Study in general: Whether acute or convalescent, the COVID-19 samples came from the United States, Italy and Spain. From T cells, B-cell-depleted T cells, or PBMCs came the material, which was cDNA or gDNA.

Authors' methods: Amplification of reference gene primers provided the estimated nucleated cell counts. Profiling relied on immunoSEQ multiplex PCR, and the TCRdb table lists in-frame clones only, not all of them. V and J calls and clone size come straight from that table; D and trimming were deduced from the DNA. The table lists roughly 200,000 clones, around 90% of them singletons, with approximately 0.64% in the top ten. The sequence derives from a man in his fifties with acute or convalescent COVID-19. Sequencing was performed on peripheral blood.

The chain's CDR3 is CASSLAGSPNSYNEQFF. In DNA, the CDR3 is TGTGCCAGCAGCTTAGCCGGGAGTCCCAACTCTTACAATGAGCAGTTCTTC. V is TRBV7-9 and J is TRBJ2-1, with a weak D call TRBD2 (6 bases). This CDR3 spans 17 amino acids. The germline CDR1 and CDR2 sequences are SEHNR and FQNEAQ (reference sequence). V gave up 0 bases and J gave up 4 bases, with 16 bases separating them.